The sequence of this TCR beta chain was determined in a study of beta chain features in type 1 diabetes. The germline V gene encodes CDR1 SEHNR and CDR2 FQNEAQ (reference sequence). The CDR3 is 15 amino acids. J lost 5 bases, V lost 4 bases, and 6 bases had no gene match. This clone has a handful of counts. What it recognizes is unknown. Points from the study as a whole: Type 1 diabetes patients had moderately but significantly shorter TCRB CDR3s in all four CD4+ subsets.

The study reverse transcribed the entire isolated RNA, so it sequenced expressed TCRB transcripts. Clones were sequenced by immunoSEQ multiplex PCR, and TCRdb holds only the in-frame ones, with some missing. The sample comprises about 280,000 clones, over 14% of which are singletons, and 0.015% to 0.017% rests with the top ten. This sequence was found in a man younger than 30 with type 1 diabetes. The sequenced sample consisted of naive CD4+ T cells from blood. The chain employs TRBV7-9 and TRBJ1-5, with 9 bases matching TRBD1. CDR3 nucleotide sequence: TGTGCCAGCAGCTCCTATGGGACAGGGCATCAGCCCCAGCATTTT. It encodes CASSSYGTGHQPQHF.